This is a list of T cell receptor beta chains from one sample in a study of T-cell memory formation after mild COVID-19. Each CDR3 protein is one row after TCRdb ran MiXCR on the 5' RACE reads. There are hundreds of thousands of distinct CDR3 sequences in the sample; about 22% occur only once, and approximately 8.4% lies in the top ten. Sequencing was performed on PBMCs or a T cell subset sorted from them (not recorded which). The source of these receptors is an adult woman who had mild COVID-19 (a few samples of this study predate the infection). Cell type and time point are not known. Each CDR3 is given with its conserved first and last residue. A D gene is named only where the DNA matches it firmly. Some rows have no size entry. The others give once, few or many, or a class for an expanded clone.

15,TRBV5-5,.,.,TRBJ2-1,CASSLLGLVNNEQFF,TGTGCCAGCAGCCTCCTGGGTTTAGTCAACAATGAGCAGTTCTTC
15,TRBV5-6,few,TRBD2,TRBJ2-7,CASSLGLAPSYEQYF,TGTGCCAGCAGCTTGGGACTAGCCCCCTCCTACGAGCAGTACTTC
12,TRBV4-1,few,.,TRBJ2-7,CASTLRTYEQYF,TGCGCCAGCACCTTACGGACTTACGAGCAGTACTTC
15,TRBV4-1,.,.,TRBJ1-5,CASSQDPAPHQPQHF,TGCGCCAGCAGCCAAGATCCGGCACCCCATCAGCCCCAGCATTTT
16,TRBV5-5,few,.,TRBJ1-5,CASSLGWGHGNQPQHF,TGTGCCAGCAGCTTGGGTTGGGGTCATGGCAATCAGCCCCAGCATTTT
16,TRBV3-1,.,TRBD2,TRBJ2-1,CASSQGTSGNYNEQFF,TGTGCCAGCAGCCAAGGGACTAGCGGAAACTACAATGAGCAGTTCTTC
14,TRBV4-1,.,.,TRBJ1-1,CASSQDPTFSEAFF,TGCGCCAGCAGCCAAGATCCCACGTTTTCTGAAGCTTTCTTT
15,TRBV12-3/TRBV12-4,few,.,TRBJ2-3,CASSSSSRATDTQYF,TGTGCCAGCAGTTCCTCCTCCAGGGCCACAGATACGCAGTATTTT
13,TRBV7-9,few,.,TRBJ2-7,CASSLALGYEQYF,TGTGCCAGCAGCTTAGCGCTCGGCTACGAGCAGTACTTC
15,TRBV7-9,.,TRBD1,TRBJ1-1,CASSLPDRANTEAFF,TGTGCCAGCAGCCTACCCGACAGGGCGAACACTGAAGCTTTCTTT
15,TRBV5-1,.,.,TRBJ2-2,CASTRGYRDTGELFF,TGCGCCAGCACTCGGGGCTACCGGGACACCGGGGAGCTGTTTTTT
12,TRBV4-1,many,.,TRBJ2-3,CASSRTTDTQYF,TGCGCCAGCAGCCGAACCACAGATACGCAGTATTTT
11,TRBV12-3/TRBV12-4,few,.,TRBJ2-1,CASQQGNEQFF,TGTGCCAGCCAACAGGGCAATGAGCAGTTCTTC
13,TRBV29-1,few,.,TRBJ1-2,CSVEDPGFYGYTF,TGCAGCGTTGAAGATCCCGGGTTCTATGGCTACACCTTC
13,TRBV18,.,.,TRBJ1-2,CASSPPDNYGYTF,TGTGCCAGCTCACCACCCGATAACTATGGCTACACCTTC
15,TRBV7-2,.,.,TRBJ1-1,CASSPMGGGKTEAFF,TGTGCCAGCAGCCCCATGGGGGGTGGGAAAACTGAAGCTTTCTTT
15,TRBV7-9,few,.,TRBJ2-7,CASSLSTQGPYEQYF,TGTGCCAGCAGCTTAAGTACCCAGGGCCCCTACGAGCAGTACTTC
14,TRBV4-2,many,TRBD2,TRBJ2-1,CASSQGGGHNEQFF,TGTGCCAGCAGCCAAGGCGGGGGACACAATGAGCAGTTCTTC
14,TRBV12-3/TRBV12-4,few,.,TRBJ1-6,CASSPTGGGSPLHF,TGTGCCAGCAGCCCTACCGGGGGGGGTTCACCCCTCCACTTT
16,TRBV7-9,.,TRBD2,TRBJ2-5,CASSFSGTSGIGTQYF,TGTGCCAGCAGCTTCTCCGGGACTAGCGGGATTGGTACCCAGTACTTC
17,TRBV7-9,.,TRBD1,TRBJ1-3,CASSTSLQGAAGNTIYF,TGTGCCAGCAGCACATCTCTTCAGGGGGCGGCTGGAAACACCATATATTTT
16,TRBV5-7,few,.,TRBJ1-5,CASSLFTAGSGQPQHF,TGTGCCAGCAGCTTGTTTACGGCAGGGAGCGGTCAGCCCCAGCATTTT
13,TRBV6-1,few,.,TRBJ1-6,CASSEVGNSPLHF,TGTGCCAGCAGTGAAGTGGGGAATTCACCCCTCCACTTT
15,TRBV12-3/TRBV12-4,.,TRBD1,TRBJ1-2,CASSFPDRGSYGYTF,TGTGCCAGCAGCTTCCCGGACAGGGGGAGTTATGGCTACACCTTC
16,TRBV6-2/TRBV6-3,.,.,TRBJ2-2,CASSPGGGRHTGELFF,TGTGCCAGCAGTCCGGGTGGAGGGAGACACACCGGGGAGCTGTTTTTT
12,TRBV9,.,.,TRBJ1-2,CASSLIRGGYTF,TGTGCCAGCAGCCTAATTAGAGGTGGCTACACCTTC
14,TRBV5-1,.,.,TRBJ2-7,CASSLGDNSYEQYF,TGCGCCAGCAGCTTGGGGGATAACTCGTACGAGCAGTACTTC
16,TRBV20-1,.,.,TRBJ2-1,CSARVLARGMGNEQFF,TGCAGTGCTAGAGTGTTGGCCCGCGGGATGGGCAATGAGCAGTTCTTC
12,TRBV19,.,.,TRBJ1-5,CASATEPGPQHF,TGTGCCAGCGCCACGGAGCCCGGGCCCCAGCATTTT
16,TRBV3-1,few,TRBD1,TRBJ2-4,CASSLAGGDTKNIQYF,TGTGCCAGCAGCCTAGCAGGGGGCGATACCAAAAACATTCAGTACTTC
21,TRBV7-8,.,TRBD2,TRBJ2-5,CASSLVAGGLAGGPPQETQYF,TGTGCCAGCAGCTTAGTAGCAGGGGGACTAGCGGGGGGGCCTCCTCAAGAGACCCAGTACTTC
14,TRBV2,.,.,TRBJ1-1,CASSPPPTNTEAFF,TGTGCCAGCAGTCCACCTCCCACGAACACTGAAGCTTTCTTT
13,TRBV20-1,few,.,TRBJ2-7,CSATKPAVYEQYF,TGCAGTGCTACTAAGCCCGCTGTCTACGAGCAGTACTTC
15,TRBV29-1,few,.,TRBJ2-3,CSTESTDRHTDTQYF,TGCAGCACCGAAAGCACCGACAGACACACAGATACGCAGTATTTT
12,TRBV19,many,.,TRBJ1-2,CASSSRFYGYTF,TGTGCCAGTAGTAGCCGGTTTTATGGCTACACCTTC
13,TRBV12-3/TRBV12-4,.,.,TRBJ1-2,CASSSREGYGYTF,TGTGCCAGCAGTTCTCGGGAGGGGTATGGCTACACCTTC
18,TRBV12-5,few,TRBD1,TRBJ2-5,CASGLVPYPGQGAETQYF,TGTGCTAGTGGTTTGGTACCGTACCCGGGCCAGGGGGCGGAGACCCAGTACTTC
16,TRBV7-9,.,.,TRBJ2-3,CASSLASGTSTDTQYF,TGTGCCAGCAGCTTAGCATCCGGGACTAGCACAGATACGCAGTATTTT
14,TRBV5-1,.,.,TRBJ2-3,CASSLMGSTDTQYF,TGCGCCAGCAGCTTGATGGGCAGCACAGATACGCAGTATTTT
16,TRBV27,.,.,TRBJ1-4,CASSFGGSNTNEKLFF,TGTGCCAGCAGTTTCGGGGGGTCGAATACTAATGAAAAACTGTTTTTT
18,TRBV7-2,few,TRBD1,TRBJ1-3,CASSSRLGGIGPGNTIYF,TGTGCCAGCAGCTCTAGACTAGGGGGCATCGGCCCTGGAAACACCATATATTTT
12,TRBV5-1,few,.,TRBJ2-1,CASRGGYNEQFF,TGCGCCAGCAGGGGCGGATACAATGAGCAGTTCTTC
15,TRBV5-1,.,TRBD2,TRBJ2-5,CASSRAGGRQETQYF,TGCGCCAGCAGTCGCGCGGGGGGCCGCCAAGAGACCCAGTACTTC
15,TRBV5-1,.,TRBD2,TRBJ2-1,CASSFRGGPYNEQFF,TGCGCCAGCAGTTTCCGCGGGGGGCCGTACAATGAGCAGTTCTTC
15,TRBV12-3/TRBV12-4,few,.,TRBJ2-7,CASSSENLGRYEQYF,TGTGCCAGCAGTTCCGAAAATTTAGGCCGTTACGAGCAGTACTTC
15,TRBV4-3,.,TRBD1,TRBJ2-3,CASSQQRGQGDTQYF,TGCGCCAGCAGCCAACAGAGGGGGCAGGGAGATACGCAGTATTTT
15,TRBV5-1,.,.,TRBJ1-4,CASSLVGGGREKLFF,TGCGCCAGCAGCTTGGTCGGCGGGGGGCGTGAAAAACTGTTTTTT
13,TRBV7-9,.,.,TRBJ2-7,CASSLVAEGEQYF,TGTGCCAGCAGCTTAGTCGCTGAGGGCGAGCAGTACTTC
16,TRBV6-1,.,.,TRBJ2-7,CASSEAPGGGVYEQYF,TGTGCCAGCAGTGAGGCCCCGGGTGGGGGTGTCTACGAGCAGTACTTC
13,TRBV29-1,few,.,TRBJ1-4,CSALDTGDEKLFF,TGCAGCGCCCTGGACACGGGGGATGAAAAACTGTTTTTT
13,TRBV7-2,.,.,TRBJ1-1,CASSLTHGTEAFF,TGTGCCAGCAGCTTAACCCACGGCACTGAAGCTTTCTTT
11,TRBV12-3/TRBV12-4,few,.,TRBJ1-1,CASLRLGEAFF,TGTGCCAGCCTCCGCCTGGGTGAAGCTTTCTTT
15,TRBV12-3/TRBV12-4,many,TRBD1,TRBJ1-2,CATRNRDRGIYGYTF,TGTGCCACCCGAAACCGGGACAGGGGGATCTATGGCTACACCTTC
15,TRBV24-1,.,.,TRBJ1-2,CATSGSLGRDYGYTF,TGTGCCACCAGTGGGTCCCTTGGGCGGGACTATGGCTACACCTTC
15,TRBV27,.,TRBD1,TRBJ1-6,CASSDRTGVRFTLHF,TGTGCCAGCAGTGATCGGACAGGGGTCCGTTTCACCCTCCACTTT